The 3 T cell receptor beta chains presented below share a single source sample, sequenced in a study of blood T cell repertoires in COVID-19. Libraries were prepared by immunoSEQ multiplex PCR; TCRdb keeps only in-frame clonotypes and omits some of them. Of 250,000 or so clones in the sample, roughly 80% were seen once. Sample: peripheral blood. The origin of the receptors is a woman in her 70s with acute or convalescent COVID-19.

The chain couples TRBV6-5 to TRBJ1-2; tentative D call: TRBD1 (6 bases). V was trimmed by 7 bases and J by 8 bases, leaving 14 bases between them. This CDR3 contains 12 residues. Germline CDR1 MNHEY, CDR2 SVGAGI. CDR3 sequence (DNA): TGTGCCAGCACTATGGGGGCTGGGGGCTACACCTTC. This codes for CASTMGAGGYTF.

CDR3 amino acids: CASSFLETQYF. CDR3 nucleotides: TGTGCCAGCAGCTTCCTGGAGACCCAGTACTTC. V and J are TRBV5-6 and TRBJ2-5; D remains unclear. The V and J ends lost 2 bases and 5 bases respectively, with 4 bases between them. CDR1 is SGHDT and CDR2 is YYEEEE in the germline V gene. This CDR3 has 11 amino acids. The full variable domain, completed using reference TRBV5-6 and TRBJ2-5, is DAGVTQSPTHLIKTRGQQVTLRCSPKSGHDTVSWYQQALGQGPQFIFQYYEEEERQRGNFPDRFSGHQFPNYSSELNVNALLLGDSALYLCASSFLETQYFGPGTRLLVL.

The V gene is TRBV4-3, the J gene TRBJ1-2; D perhaps matches TRBD1 (5 bases). Trimming removed 2 bases from V and 5 bases from J, with 15 bases in between. This CDR3 is 15 amino acids long. Germline V gene data show CDR1 as LGHNA and CDR2 as YSLEER. The CDR3 is CASSQQGRGGYGYTF. CDR3 bases: TGCGCCAGCAGCCAACAGGGACGCGGGGGATATGGCTACACCTTC.